This is a list of T cell receptor beta chains from one sample in a study of cytomegalovirus exposure and HLA in healthy donors. Assay used: immunoSEQ multiplex PCR; TCRdb lists only in-frame clones, some missing. The profile shows more than 70,000 clones, about three quarters of them singletons. Sequencing used PBMCs. Every receptor here comes from a middle-aged man in good health and CMV-seropositive. CDR3s include the opening cysteine and the closing phenylalanine or tryptophan. The D gene is left open where the match is weak. Clone size is not always given. Where it is, it says once, few, many or a class for expanded clones.

>TRBV5-1|TRBJ1-1|NA|NA
TGCGCCAGCAGCTCGGGGGGCACTGAAGCTTTCTTT
CASSSGGTEAFF
>TRBV10-3|TRBJ1-5|NA|NA
TGTGCCATCAGTGAGTCGGAGAATCAGCCCCAGCATTTT
CAISESENQPQHF
>TRBV4-1|TRBJ2-4|NA|NA
TGCGCCAGCAGCCATCCCCCGGATTCGGGGAACAGTCAGTACTTC
CASSHPPDSGNSQYF
>TRBV5-1|TRBJ2-2|NA|NA
TGCGCCAGCAGCTTTCCAGGGAACACCGGGGAGCTGTTTTTT
CASSFPGNTGELFF
>TRBV6-5|TRBJ1-1|NA|NA
TGTGCCAGCAGTTACTCTCGGACTGAACCGAGGGCTTTCTTT
CASSYSRTEPRAFF
>TRBV7-2|TRBJ1-2|NA|NA
TGTGCCAGCAGCTTGGTGACAGACCCTGGCTACACCTTC
CASSLVTDPGYTF
>TRBV7-2|TRBJ2-3|TRBD1|once
TGTGCCAGCAGCTTTGGACAGGGGTCAGATACGCAGTATTTT
CASSFGQGSDTQYF
>TRBV4-2|TRBJ1-4|NA|few
TGTGCCAGCAGCCAAGGGGGGCTTGGGGAAAAACTGTTTTTT
CASSQGGLGEKLFF
>TRBV5-1|TRBJ2-1|TRBD2|NA
TGCGCCAGCAGCTTCCGGGAGGAGCGCAATGAGCAGTTCTTC
CASSFREERNEQFF
>TRBV2|TRBJ2-2|NA|NA
TGTGCCAGCAAACCCCCAAACGTGGCAACAGGAGGGCCCGGGGAGCTGTTTTTT
CASKPPNVATGGPGELFF
>TRBV11-3|TRBJ2-1|TRBD2|NA
TGTGCCAGCAGCTCAGGGACTAGCGGACACAATGAGCAGTTCTTC
CASSSGTSGHNEQFF
>TRBV9|TRBJ2-3|NA|NA
TGTGCCAGCAGCTCTCTCGGCACAGATACGCAGTATTTT
CASSSLGTDTQYF
>TRBV11-2|TRBJ1-3|NA|NA
TGTGCCAGCAGCTCTCTGCGAGGTTACTCTGGAAACACCATATATTTT
CASSSLRGYSGNTIYF
>TRBV27|TRBJ2-3|TRBD2|NA
TGTGCCAGCAGTTTGAGGACTAGGACCACAGATACGCAGTATTTT
CASSLRTRTTDTQYF
>TRBV10-1|TRBJ2-5|NA|NA
TGCGCCAGCAGTGAGTCGATCAGGGCAACGGGAGACCTCCAAGAGACCCAGTACTTC
CASSESIRATGDLQETQYF
>TRBV11-2|TRBJ2-2|TRBD1|NA
TGTGCCAGCAGCTTGGGACAGGGTCCCACCGGGGAGCTGTTTTTT
CASSLGQGPTGELFF
>TRBV6-4|TRBJ2-6|NA|NA
TGTGCCAGCAGTGACGGGTCCTACTCTGGGGCCAACGGCCTGACTTTC
CASSDGSYSGANGLTF
>TRBV13|TRBJ2-1|TRBD1|once
TGTGCCAGCAGCTCGCCGGGACAGGGTAACGATGAGCAGTTCTTC
CASSSPGQGNDEQFF
>TRBV5-1|TRBJ1-3|NA|NA
TGCGCCAGCAGCCCCCAAGCCCTTCTTGGGCAGGGAAACACCATATATTTT
CASSPQALLGQGNTIYF
>TRBV11-2|TRBJ2-3|TRBD2|NA
TGTGCCAGCAGCCCGGGACTAGCGGGAGTTGGGCACACAGATACGCAGTATTTT
CASSPGLAGVGHTDTQYF
>TRBV6-5|TRBJ1-1|NA|once
TGTGCCAGCAGTTACGGGACTACGTTGAACACTGAAGCTTTCTTT
CASSYGTTLNTEAFF
>TRBV6-1|TRBJ2-4|NA|NA
TGTGCCAGCAGTGAACTAAACAGTCAGTACTTC
CASSELNSQYF
>TRBV19|TRBJ2-5|TRBD2|NA
TGTGCCAGTTCCGGACTAGCGGGGACCGGGCCAATTGAGACCCAGTACTTC
CASSGLAGTGPIETQYF
>TRBV19|TRBJ1-2|TRBD1|NA
TGTGCCAGTACCTGGGGACAGGGTGACTATGGCTACACCTTC
CASTWGQGDYGYTF
>TRBV28|TRBJ1-5|NA|NA
TGTGCCAGCAGACAGGGTTCGGGCAATCAGCCCCAGCATTTT
CASRQGSGNQPQHF
>TRBV30|TRBJ2-1|NA|once
TGTGCCTGGTGCACCACAGGGAGTGAGCAGTTCTTC
CAWCTTGSEQFF
>TRBV19|TRBJ2-1|NA|NA
TGTGCCAGTAGTAAGGCGGGATGGAATGAGCAGTTCTTC
CASSKAGWNEQFF
>TRBV4-3|TRBJ2-3|NA|NA
TGCGCCAGCAGCCAAGATTCGTCAGGTCTCGAGTATACGCAGTATTTT
CASSQDSSGLEYTQYF
>TRBV11-3|TRBJ2-3|TRBD2|NA
TGTGCCAGCAGCTCCACTAGCGGGAGGGCGGTGGATACGCAGTATTTT
CASSSTSGRAVDTQYF
>TRBV30|TRBJ1-1|NA|NA
TGTGCCTGGACCCGAGGGACTGAAGCTTTCTTT
CAWTRGTEAFF
>TRBV19|TRBJ2-5|NA|NA
TGTGCCAGTAGTATAACGGTCCATAGTGAGACCCAGTACTTC
CASSITVHSETQYF
>TRBV6-5|TRBJ1-1|NA|NA
TGTGCCAGCAGTTACGCAGACATGAACACTGAAGCTTTCTTT
CASSYADMNTEAFF
>TRBV2|TRBJ1-2|NA|NA
TGTGCCAGCAGTGGACAGCGTTATAACTATGGCTACACCTTC
CASSGQRYNYGYTF
>TRBV27|TRBJ2-3|NA|NA
TGTGCCAGCAGTTTGGAACGACTCCACGTCCCAGATACGCAGTATTTT
CASSLERLHVPDTQYF
>TRBV5-1|TRBJ2-4|NA|few
TGCGCCAGCAGCTTGGCGTCCGAGATCAAAAACATTCAGTACTTC
CASSLASEIKNIQYF
>TRBV5-4|TRBJ1-2|NA|once
TGTGCCAGCAGCTTGGACCGGGGACTCTATGGCTACACCTTC
CASSLDRGLYGYTF
>TRBV27|TRBJ1-1|NA|NA
TGTGCCACCCACGGGACAAAACAGAACACTGAAGCTTTCTTT
CATHGTKQNTEAFF
>TRBV5-1|TRBJ2-7|NA|few
TGCGCCAGCAGCTTGTTCACGGGGATGTACGAGCAGTACTTC
CASSLFTGMYEQYF
>TRBV6-5|TRBJ2-2|NA|NA
TGTGCCAGCAGTGACCTAGCCAACGGGGAGCTGTTTTTT
CASSDLANGELFF
>TRBV15|TRBJ1-5|TRBD1|once
TGTGCCACCAGCAGAGATCGGGACAGAAAGAATCAGCCCCAGCATTTT
CATSRDRDRKNQPQHF
>TRBV30|TRBJ1-6|NA|NA
TGTGCCTGGGACGATGGGGGGGCCCTCCACTTT
CAWDDGGALHF
>TRBV30|TRBJ2-5|TRBD2|NA
TGTGCCTGGACATTGCTAGCGGGAACCCAAGAGACCCAGTACTTC
CAWTLLAGTQETQYF
>TRBV14|TRBJ2-7|NA|once
TGTGCCAGCAGCCAAAAGGGGTATAAACCCTACGAGCAGTACTTC
CASSQKGYKPYEQYF
>TRBV18|TRBJ2-5|NA|few
TGTGCCAGCTACACAGGGAATCAAGAGACCCAGTACTTC
CASYTGNQETQYF
>TRBV10-3|TRBJ1-4|NA|NA
TGTGCCATCAGCAACCTGCCGGCAGGGGAGACCGAAAAACTGTTTTTT
CAISNLPAGETEKLFF
>TRBV11-2|TRBJ2-7|TRBD2|NA
TGTGCCAGCAGCTTAGGACTAGCCTCCTACGAGCAGTACTTC
CASSLGLASYEQYF
>TRBV19|TRBJ2-3|NA|NA
TGTGCCAGTAGTTCTTCCTTTACAGATACGCAGTATTTT
CASSSSFTDTQYF
>TRBV2|TRBJ1-5|NA|NA
TGTGCCAGCAGAGAATATAGCAATCAGCCCCAGCATTTT
CASREYSNQPQHF
>TRBV19|TRBJ2-5|NA|NA
TGTGCCAGTAGTGTGGCAGAAGAGACCCAGTACTTC
CASSVAEETQYF
>TRBV11-3|TRBJ2-5|NA|NA
TGTGCCGGCAGCTTAGATATTCAGACCCAGTACTTC
CAGSLDIQTQYF
>TRBV7-8|TRBJ2-3|TRBD1|NA
TGTGCCAGCAGCTTACAGGGGGCTGCAGATACGCAGTATTTT
CASSLQGAADTQYF
>TRBV5-6|TRBJ1-3|NA|NA
TGTGCCAGCAGCTTGTTTAGAGAAGCTGGAAACACCATATATTTT
CASSLFREAGNTIYF
>TRBV27|TRBJ1-5|NA|NA
TGTGCCAGCAGTTGGGTTGGCAGGGATCAGCCCCAGCATTTT
CASSWVGRDQPQHF
>TRBV7-6|TRBJ2-3|NA|NA
TGTGCCAGCAGCTTAGGAGATTCGGCAGATACGCAGTATTTT
CASSLGDSADTQYF
>TRBV10-2|TRBJ1-1|NA|NA
TGCGCCAGCAGTCCTATTAGGACAGAGATCAACACTGAAGCTTTCTTT
CASSPIRTEINTEAFF
>TRBV18|TRBJ2-1|NA|NA
TGTGCCAGCCTCCCGGGACTGGGAGACAATGAGCAGTTCTTC
CASLPGLGDNEQFF
>TRBV7-2|TRBJ2-3|TRBD2|few
TGTGCCAGCAGCTTAGCCCGCCTAGCGGGAGTTTCAGATACGCAGTATTTT
CASSLARLAGVSDTQYF
>TRBV19|TRBJ1-5|NA|NA
TGTGCCAGTAGTTACAGCACCAATCAGCCCCAGCATTTT
CASSYSTNQPQHF
>TRBV7-9|TRBJ1-1|NA|NA
TGTTCCAGCAGCTTCAAAGCAAAACAGGGGAACACTGAAGCTTTCTTT
CSSSFKAKQGNTEAFF
>TRBV11-2|TRBJ1-2|TRBD1|NA
TGTGCCAGCAGCTTAGTACCCAGGGGGCAGTTTGTCTATGGCTACACCTTC
CASSLVPRGQFVYGYTF